This T cell receptor (beta chain) is drawn from a study of CD4+ T cells in melanoma. The germline gives CDR1 SGHRS, CDR2 YFSETQ. The CDR3 contains 16 residues. V trimming: 4 bases; J trimming: 6 bases; junction bases outside the gene matches: 12. On this clone: Its antigen is unidentified.

Profiling relied on immunoSEQ multiplex PCR, and the TCRdb table lists in-frame clones only, not all of them. The data contain about 13,000 clones, 70% of them singletons. Study conclusions and caveats: CD8+ T cell, macrophage and B cell function reportedly correlated with neoantigen-specific CD4+ T cells.

The sample consisted of cells from a culture (not recorded whether cultured in vitro). This receptor was obtained from a human donor with melanoma. The rearrangement uses TRBV5-1 and TRBJ2-3, with TRBD2 identical over 9 bases. CDR3 coding DNA: TGCGCCAGCAGCCGGGTGGAGCGGGGGGCCGGGGATACGCAGTATTTT. This codes for CASSRVERGAGDTQYF.